This T cell receptor beta chain was captured in a study of T-cell reconstitution after alpha-beta-depleted transplantation in children. The CDR3 contains 12 residues. V was pared by 0 bases and J by 7 bases, with 6 bases between. CDR1 and CDR2 from the germline V gene are SGHAT and FQNNGV. TCRbeta library construction was performed incorporating unique molecular identifiers. TCRdb reprocessed the PCR reads with MiXCR, giving one entry per CDR3 protein. This table holds hundreds of thousands of distinct CDR3 sequences, roughly 23% found once. Whole-study results and caveats: Two months or so post-transplant, alpha-beta T cells reportedly derived from several hundred expanded graft clones. Newly made T cells mostly supplied T-cell counts and diversity one year after transplant.

As for this clonotype: The antigen remains unidentified.

The TCR sequence derives from a boy in the first two years of life who had a stem cell transplant for acute myeloid leukemia, so the T cells may come from the graft donor. The source was PBMCs, mostly from graft donor cells, collected 360 days after TCRalphabeta/CD19-depleted stem cell transplant. The rearrangement links TRBV11-2 to TRBJ2-5; possibly TRBD1 or TRBD2 for D (5 bases each). Here the CDR3 DNA reads TGTGCCAGCAGCTTAGAGGGGGTGACCCAGTACTTC. The encoded protein is CASSLEGVTQYF.